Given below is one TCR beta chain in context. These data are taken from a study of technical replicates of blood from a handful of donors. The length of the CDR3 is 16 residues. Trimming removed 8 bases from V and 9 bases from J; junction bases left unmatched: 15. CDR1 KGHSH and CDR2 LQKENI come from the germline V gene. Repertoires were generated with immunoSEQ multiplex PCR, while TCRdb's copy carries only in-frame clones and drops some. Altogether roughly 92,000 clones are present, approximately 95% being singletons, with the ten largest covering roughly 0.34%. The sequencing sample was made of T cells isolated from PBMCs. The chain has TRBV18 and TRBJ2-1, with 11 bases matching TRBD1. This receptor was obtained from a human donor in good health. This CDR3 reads CASQRTGGPTPGEQFF. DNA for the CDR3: TGTGCCAGCCAGAGGACAGGGGGCCCCACCCCGGGTGAGCAGTTCTTC.